Described below is a single TCR beta chain sequence and its context. These data belong to a study of blood T cell repertoires in COVID-19. Source study methods: Reference gene primer amplification yielded estimated nucleated cell counts. The protocol was immunoSEQ multiplex PCR, while the TCRdb copy is restricted to in-frame clones and leaves out a portion. V and J calls and clone size are copied from that table; D and trimming were computed from the DNA. Among around 200,000 clones, approximately 89% were seen once, and the ten largest hold around 2%. The germline gives CDR1 SGDLS, CDR2 YYNGEE. The CDR3 consists of 15 residues. Trimming took 5 bases from V and 3 from J, leaving 17 bases between them.

The sequencing input was PBMCs or T cells enriched from blood (not recorded which). This receptor was identified in a woman in her thirties or forties with acute COVID-19. The chain carries TRBV9 and TRBJ1-1; D is unclear. CDR3 region: CASRLTEETDTEAFF. CDR3 bases: TGTGCCAGCAGATTAACCGAGGAGACGGACACTGAAGCTTTCTTT.